Below, one T cell receptor beta chain is given with its context. Its antigen is undetermined. The beta constant-region primer was an equimolar mix of two oligonucleotides covering TRBC1 and TRBC2. Ligated cDNA was amplified by four rounds of PCR with nested alpha and beta constant-region primers and SP2. TCRdb re-derived calls from the UMI-ligation and nested PCR reads in MiXCR, one entry per CDR3 protein. The repertoire holds 120,000 to 150,000 distinct CDR3 sequences, with 22% as singletons. Trimming cost V 6 bases and J 5 bases, with 17 bases left between them. The CDR3 length is 15 residues. The sample comes from a study of naive and memory T cell subsets. Study results and limitations: Possibly reflecting memory cells re-expressing CD45RA, a few larger clonotypes occurred in naive repertoires, especially CD8. In naive cells, over 85% of TCR sequences were seen only once. There was no ground truth to check naive and memory subset results.

Sequenced input: naive CD4+ T cells from blood. The clonotype comes from a human donor in good health. The chain combines TRBV12-3 or TRBV12-4 with TRBJ2-1; D unclear. Here the CDR3 DNA reads TGTGCCAGCAGGCGTTGGACCCTACCGGACAATGAGCAGTTCTTC. Translation: CASRRWTLPDNEQFF.